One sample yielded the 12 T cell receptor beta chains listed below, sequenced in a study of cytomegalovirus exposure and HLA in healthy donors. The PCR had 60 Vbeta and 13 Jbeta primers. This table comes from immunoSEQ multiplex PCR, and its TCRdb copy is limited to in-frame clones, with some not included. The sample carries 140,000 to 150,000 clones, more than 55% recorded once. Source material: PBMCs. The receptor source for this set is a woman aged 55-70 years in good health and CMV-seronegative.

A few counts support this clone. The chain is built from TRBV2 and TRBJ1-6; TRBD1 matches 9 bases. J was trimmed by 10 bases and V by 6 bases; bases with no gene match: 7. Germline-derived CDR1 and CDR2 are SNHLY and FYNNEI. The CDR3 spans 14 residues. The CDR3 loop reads CASSQDRGGSPLHF. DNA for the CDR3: TGTGCCAGCAGCCAAGACAGGGGGGGCTCACCCCTCCACTTT.

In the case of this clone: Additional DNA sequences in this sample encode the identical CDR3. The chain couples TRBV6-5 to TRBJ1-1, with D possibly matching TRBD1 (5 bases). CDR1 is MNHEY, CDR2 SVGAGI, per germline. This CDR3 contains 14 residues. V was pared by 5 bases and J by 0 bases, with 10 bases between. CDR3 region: CASSPTVMNTEAFF. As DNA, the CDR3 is TGTGCCAGCAGTCCGACAGTCATGAACACTGAAGCTTTCTTT.

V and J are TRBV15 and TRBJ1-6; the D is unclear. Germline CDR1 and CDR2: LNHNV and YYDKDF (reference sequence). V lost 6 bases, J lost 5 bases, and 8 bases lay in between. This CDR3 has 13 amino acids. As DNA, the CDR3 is TGTGCCACCAGTGATGGAGATAATTCACCCCTCCACTTT. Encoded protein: CATSDGDNSPLHF. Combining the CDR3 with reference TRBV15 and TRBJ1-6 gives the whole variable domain DAMVIQNPRYQVTQFGKPVTLSCSQTLNHNVMYWYQQKSSQAPKLLFHYYDKDFNNEADTPDNFQSRRPNTSFCFLDIRSPGLGDTAMYLCATSDGDNSPLHFGNGTRLTVT.

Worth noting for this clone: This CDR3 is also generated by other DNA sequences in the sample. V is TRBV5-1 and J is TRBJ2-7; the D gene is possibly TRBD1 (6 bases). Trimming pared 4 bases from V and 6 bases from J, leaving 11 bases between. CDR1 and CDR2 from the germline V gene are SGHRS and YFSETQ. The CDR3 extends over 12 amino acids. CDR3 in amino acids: CASSLKGGEQYF. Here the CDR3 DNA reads TGCGCCAGCAGCCTGAAAGGGGGCGAGCAGTACTTC. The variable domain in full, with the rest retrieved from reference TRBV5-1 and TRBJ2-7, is KAGVTQTPRYLIKTRGQQVTLSCSPISGHRSVSWYQQTPGQGLQFLFEYFSETQRNKGNFPGRFSGRQFSNSRSEMNVSTLELGDSALYLCASSLKGGEQYFGPGTRLTVT.

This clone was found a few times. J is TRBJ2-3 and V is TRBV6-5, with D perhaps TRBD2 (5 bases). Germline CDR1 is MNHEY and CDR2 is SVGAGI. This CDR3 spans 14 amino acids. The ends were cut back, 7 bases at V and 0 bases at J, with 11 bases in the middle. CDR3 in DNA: TGTGCCAGCAAACGGACTCTTAGCACAGATACGCAGTATTTT. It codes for CASKRTLSTDTQYF.

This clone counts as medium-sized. This chain's CDR3 is CASSQGRDRKYEQYF. DNA for the CDR3: TGTGCCAGCAGCCAAGGAAGGGACAGAAAATACGAGCAGTACTTC. This rearrangement joins TRBV14 to TRBJ2-7, with 7 bases identical to TRBD1. Unmatched junction bases numbered 7, after V lost 1 base and J lost 4 bases. Germline V lookup: CDR1 SGHDN, CDR2 FVKESK. This CDR3 contains 15 residues.

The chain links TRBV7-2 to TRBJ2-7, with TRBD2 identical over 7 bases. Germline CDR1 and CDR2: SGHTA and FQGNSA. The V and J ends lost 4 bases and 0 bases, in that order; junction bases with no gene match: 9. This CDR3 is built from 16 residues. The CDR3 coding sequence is TGTGCCAGCAGCTCCCTTACTAGCGCCAGCTCCTACGAGCAGTACTTC. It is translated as CASSSLTSASSYEQYF.

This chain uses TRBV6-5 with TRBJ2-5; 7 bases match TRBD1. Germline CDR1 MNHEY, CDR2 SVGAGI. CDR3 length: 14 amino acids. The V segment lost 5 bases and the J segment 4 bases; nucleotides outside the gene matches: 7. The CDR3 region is CASSQTGSGETQYF. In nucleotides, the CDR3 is TGTGCCAGCAGTCAGACAGGGTCGGGAGAGACCCAGTACTTC.

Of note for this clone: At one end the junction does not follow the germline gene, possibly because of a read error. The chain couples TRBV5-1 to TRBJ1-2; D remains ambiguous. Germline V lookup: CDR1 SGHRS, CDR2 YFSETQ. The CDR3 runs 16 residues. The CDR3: CASSSEGHGPRSGSSF. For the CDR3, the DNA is TGCGCCAGCAGCAGTGAGGGCCACGGGCCAAGATCGGGCAGTTCCTTC.

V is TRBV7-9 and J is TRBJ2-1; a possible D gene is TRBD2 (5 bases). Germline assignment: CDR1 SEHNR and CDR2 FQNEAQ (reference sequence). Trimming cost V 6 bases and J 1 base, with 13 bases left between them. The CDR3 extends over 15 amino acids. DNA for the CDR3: TGTGCCAGCAGGCGGGCCGAAGGGTCCTACAATGAGCAGTTCTTC. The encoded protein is CASRRAEGSYNEQFF.

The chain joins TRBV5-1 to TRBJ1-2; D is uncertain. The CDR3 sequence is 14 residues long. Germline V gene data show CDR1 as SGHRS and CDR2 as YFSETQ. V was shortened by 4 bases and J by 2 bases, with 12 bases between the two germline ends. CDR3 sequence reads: CASSQGGKNYGYTF. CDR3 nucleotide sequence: TGCGCCAGCAGCCAAGGAGGGAAAAACTATGGCTACACCTTC.

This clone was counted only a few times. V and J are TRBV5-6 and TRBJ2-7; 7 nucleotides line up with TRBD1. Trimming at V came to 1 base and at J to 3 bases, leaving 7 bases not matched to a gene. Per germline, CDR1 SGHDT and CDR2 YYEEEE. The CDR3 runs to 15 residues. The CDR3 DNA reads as TGTGCCAGCAGCTTGAGGGACAGAAATATCTACGAGCAGTACTTC. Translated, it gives CASSLRDRNIYEQYF.